This TCR beta chain was observed in a study of T cell responses to AZD1222 COVID-19 vaccine. The data were produced by immunoSEQ multiplex PCR, yet TCRdb's version contains in-frame clones alone and is incomplete. This table holds 110,000 to 150,000 clones, roughly 90% found once. Germline V CDR1 and CDR2: MDHEN, SYDVKM. The CDR3 is 12 residues long. Trimming took 5 bases from V and 3 from J, leaving 5 bases between them. This chain connects TRBV28 to TRBJ1-5; the D is unclear. The sequenced sample was peripheral blood, obtained on day 0 of AZD1222 vaccination. The receptor's source is an adult in good health. The CDR3 is CASSLNNQPQHF. In DNA, the CDR3 is TGTGCCAGCAGTCTCAACAATCAGCCCCAGCATTTT.